Listed below are T cell receptor beta chains from one sample, sequenced in a study of blood T cell repertoires in COVID-19. Libraries were prepared by immunoSEQ multiplex PCR; TCRdb keeps only in-frame clonotypes and omits some of them. Among approximately 280,000 clones listed, 65% to 85% were seen once. Sequenced sample: peripheral blood. These receptors came from a human donor with COVID-19, enrolled during active disease. The donor label of this sample is uncertain. Both conserved end residues are part of each CDR3. Fields, in order: D gene, V gene, J gene, clone size, CDR3 DNA, CDR3 protein. D genes are given only for firm matches. Some rows have no size entry. The others give once, few or many, or a class for an expanded clone.

>TRBD1|TRBV28|TRBJ1-5|few
TGTGCCAGCAGCCCCCGGACAGGGGGCTTTCAGCCCCAGCATTTT
CASSPRTGGFQPQHF
>.|TRBV3-1/TRBV3-2|TRBJ2-1|.
TGTGCCAGCAGCCAAGGTTGGGAGGCCTACAATGAGCAGTTCTTC
CASSQGWEAYNEQFF
>TRBD1|TRBV18|TRBJ1-5|.
TGTGCCAGCTCACCCCCGACCGGGACAGGGGGCCTTTATAGCAATCAGCCCCAGCATTTT
CASSPPTGTGGLYSNQPQHF
>.|TRBV20-1|TRBJ1-4|.
TGCAGTGCTAGTCCCCCGGGGACTAATGAAAAACTGTTTTTT
CSASPPGTNEKLFF
>.|TRBV6-5|TRBJ2-2|.
TGTGCCAGCAGGACCTCTCGGGTCGGGGAGCTGTTTTTT
CASRTSRVGELFF
>.|TRBV11-2|TRBJ2-7|.
TGTGCCAGCAGCTTCAGTCACTACGAGCAGTACTTC
CASSFSHYEQYF
>TRBD2|TRBV28|TRBJ2-3|.
TGTGCCAGCAGCCCTCCCCGGGGGGCGGGAGGAACTACGCAGTATTTT
CASSPPRGAGGTTQYF
>.|TRBV11-2|TRBJ2-2|.
TGTGCCAGCAGCCGAAACAGGGTTAACACCGGGGAGCTGTTTTTT
CASSRNRVNTGELFF
>.|TRBV3-1/TRBV3-2|TRBJ2-3|.
TGTGCCAGCAGCCTGGGGACTTCAGAGTATTTT
CASSLGTSEYF
>TRBD2|TRBV6-5|TRBJ2-1|.
TGTGCCAGCAGAGCGGGAGGGCCCCCCAATGAGCAGTTCTTC
CASRAGGPPNEQFF
>.|TRBV5-1|TRBJ2-3|.
TGCGCCAGCAGCTTGGAATTGGAGTCTAGCACAGATACGCAGTATTTT
CASSLELESSTDTQYF
>.|TRBV28|TRBJ1-1|once
TGTGGGGGCCGAGCCACTGAAGCTTTCTTT
CGGRATEAFF
>.|TRBV7-2|TRBJ1-3|.
TGTGCCAGCAGCTTTAATACAGACTCTGGAAACACCATATATTTT
CASSFNTDSGNTIYF
>.|TRBV2|TRBJ2-5|.
TGTGCCAGCAGTGAAAACGGGGCCGGGGGAAAGAACTTC
CASSENGAGGKNF
>.|TRBV27|TRBJ2-7|.
TGTGCCAGCGCTAGGGCGGACAGCTACGAGCAGTACTTC
CASARADSYEQYF
>TRBD2|TRBV3-1/TRBV3-2|TRBJ2-1|.
TGTGCCAGCAGCCCTCGCCGACTAGCGGGAACCTACAATGAGCAGTTCTTC
CASSPRRLAGTYNEQFF
>.|TRBV5-5|TRBJ2-5|.
TGTGCCAGCAGCACTTGGACAGTAGAGACCCAGTACTTC
CASSTWTVETQYF
>.|TRBV12-5|TRBJ1-2|.
TGTGCTAGTGGTTTGTTCGACGGGTCGGGCTACACCTTC
CASGLFDGSGYTF
>.|TRBV5-1|TRBJ2-3|.
TGCGCCAGCAGCTTGGAGGGGGATACGCAGTATTTT
CASSLEGDTQYF
>.|TRBV7-2|TRBJ2-2|.
TGTGCCAGCAGCTTAATAGGGGGCACCGGGGAGCTGTTTTTT
CASSLIGGTGELFF
>TRBD1|TRBV18|TRBJ1-3|.
TGTGCCAGCTCACCGACAGGGGGAACTGGAAACACCATATATTTT
CASSPTGGTGNTIYF
>TRBD1|TRBV6-5|TRBJ2-1|.
TGTGCCAGCAGTAGGACAGGGGGTTCCTACAATGAGCAGTTCTTC
CASSRTGGSYNEQFF
>TRBD1|TRBV29-1|TRBJ2-5|.
TGCAGCGTTACGGACAGGGGGGGAGAGACCCAGTACTTC
CSVTDRGGETQYF
>TRBD2|TRBV6-4|TRBJ2-1|.
TGTGCCAGCAGTTACGGCCTAGCGGGAGGGCCTATTCTTAATGAGCAGTTCTTC
CASSYGLAGGPILNEQFF
>TRBD1|TRBV5-1|TRBJ1-1|.
TGCGCCAGCAGCGTGAGACAGGGGCCGGACACTGAAGCTTTCTTT
CASSVRQGPDTEAFF
>.|TRBV6-2/TRBV6-3|TRBJ2-5|.
TGTGCCAGCAGTCCCATCCGTCGAGTAGAGACCCAGTACTTC
CASSPIRRVETQYF
>.|TRBV9|TRBJ2-1|.
TGTGCCAGCAGCGTAACAGTATCGAGCTACAATGAGCAGTTCTTC
CASSVTVSSYNEQFF
>TRBD1|TRBV19|TRBJ1-4|.
TGTGCCAGCGCGAAGAACTACAGGGGGCGTCAGACTAATGAAAAACTGTTTTTT
CASAKNYRGRQTNEKLFF
>TRBD1|TRBV28|TRBJ1-2|once
TGTGCCAGCAGTTTATACAGGGGTAATCCTAACTATGGCTACACCTTC
CASSLYRGNPNYGYTF
>.|TRBV10-1|TRBJ1-6|few
TGCGCCAGCAGTGAGGGGAGGGAATCACCCCTCCACTTT
CASSEGRESPLHF
>TRBD1|TRBV5-1|TRBJ1-1|.
TGCGCCAGCAGCCCCCGGAGTGGAGGGGGCCGAGAAACTGAAGCTTTCTTT
CASSPRSGGGRETEAFF
>.|TRBV25-1|TRBJ2-5|.
TGTGCCAGCAGAACTCGGACGGGACAAGAGACCCAGTACTTC
CASRTRTGQETQYF
>TRBD2|TRBV7-3|TRBJ2-2|once
TGTGCCAGCAGCTTAGCTAGCGGAGCCGGGGAGCTGTTTTTT
CASSLASGAGELFF
>.|TRBV19|TRBJ1-4|.
TGTGCCAGTAGTAGAGTGGGGCGGAGGAGGGATGAAAAACTGTTTTTT
CASSRVGRRRDEKLFF
>TRBD1|TRBV2|TRBJ1-4|.
TGTGCCAGCAGCCGGGACAGGGGGAATGAAAAACTGTTTTTT
CASSRDRGNEKLFF
>.|TRBV10-3|TRBJ2-1|.
TGTGCCATCAGTGGACGCAGCGATTACAATGAGCAGTTCTTC
CAISGRSDYNEQFF
>.|TRBV19|TRBJ1-5|.
TGTGCCAGTAGGCCGGACAGTCCGTCCTCCGGTTATAGCAATCAGCCCCAGCATTTT
CASRPDSPSSGYSNQPQHF